Listed here are 25 T cell receptor beta chains from one sample, sequenced in a study of tumor-infiltrating lymphocytes in localized non-small cell lung cancer. The assay was immunoSEQ multiplex PCR, and TCRdb's table has in-frame clones only and misses some. The repertoire holds around 15,000 clones, with around 81% as singletons. Sequencing input: uninvolved lung tissue not adjacent to the tumor. These receptors came from a human donor with non-small cell lung cancer.

This sequence joins TRBV5-1 and TRBJ2-2, with D hard to call. The CDR3 length is 16 residues. From germline, CDR1 is SGHRS and CDR2 YFSETQ. V lost 2 bases and J 5 bases, leaving 16 bases between the germline ends. In nucleotides, the CDR3 is TGCGCCAGCAGCTTTACTGGCGGCGGCCGGACCGGGGAGCTGTTTTTT. This codes for CASSFTGGGRTGELFF.

V is TRBV9 and J is TRBJ2-7; D remains ambiguous. The V gene's germline CDR1 is SGDLS and CDR2 YYNGEE. CDR3 size: 15 residues. The germline V and J ends were trimmed by 6 bases and 2 bases, with 18 bases remaining between them. For the CDR3, the DNA is TGTGCCAGCATCGCCAGAGGACGCAGCCCCTACGAGCAGTACTTC. This codes for CASIARGRSPYEQYF. Using reference TRBV9 and TRBJ2-7 for the parts outside the CDR3, the full variable domain is DSGVTQTPKHLITATGQRVTLRCSPRSGDLSVYWYQQSLDQGLQFLIQYYNGEERAKGNILERFSAQQFPDLHSELNLSSLELGDSALYFCASIARGRSPYEQYFGPGTRLTVT.

The chain carries TRBV2 and TRBJ1-1; no reliable D call. CDR1 and CDR2 from the germline V gene are SNHLY and FYNNEI. Trimming stripped 7 bases from V and 1 base from J, with 13 bases between. This CDR3 has 14 amino acids. The CDR3 nucleotides read TGTGCCAGCACCCGCGTTTCCGGGAACACTGAAGCTTTCTTT. This codes for CASTRVSGNTEAFF.

The chain employs TRBV7-6 and TRBJ1-2; D is perhaps TRBD1 (5 bases). The V and J ends lost 5 bases and 3 bases respectively, with 13 bases between them. Germline lookup yields CDR1 SGHVS and CDR2 FNYEAQ. The CDR3 contains 14 residues. CDR3 in DNA: TGTGCCAGCAGCCCCAGGGCCGGGGACTATGGCTACACCTTC. It translates to CASSPRAGDYGYTF.

The V and J genes are TRBV5-1 and TRBJ2-5, with D perhaps given as TRBD1 or TRBD2 (6 bases each). Germline-derived CDR1 and CDR2 are SGHRS and YFSETQ. Trimming cost V 2 bases and J 1 base, with 18 bases left between them. The CDR3 consists of 17 residues. Here the CDR3 reads CASSLNPGATSQETQYF. The CDR3 coding sequence is TGCGCCAGCAGCTTAAACCCGGGGGCGACTAGCCAAGAGACCCAGTACTTC.

The CDR3 sequence is CASRDRRSPEAFF. CDR3 DNA sequence: TGTGCCAGTAGGGACAGAAGATCTCCTGAAGCTTTCTTT. The chain recombines TRBV19 with TRBJ1-1, with D possibly matching TRBD1 (6 bases). This CDR3 region has 13 residues. CDR1 and CDR2 (germline): LNHDA, SQIVND (reference sequence). The ends were cut back, 6 bases at V and 6 bases at J, with 14 bases in the middle.

This rearrangement joins TRBV28 to TRBJ1-2; D possibly corresponds to TRBD1 (5 bases). V was clipped by 4 bases and J by 5 bases, with 17 bases between them. CDR3 size: 15 residues. Germline values: CDR1 MDHEN, CDR2 SYDVKM. The DNA of the CDR3 is TGTGCCAGCAGTTCCCAGGAGGGGCTAAGATATGGCTACACCTTC. As protein: CASSSQEGLRYGYTF.

This chain uses TRBV11-2 with TRBJ2-1; 9 nucleotides line up with TRBD1. The V gene's germline CDR1 is SGHAT and CDR2 FQNNGV. CDR3 length equals 13 residues. J gave up 9 bases and V 5 bases, and 5 bases lay outside the gene matches. Here the CDR3 DNA reads TGTGCCAGCAGCCGTATGGACAGGGGTGAGCAGTTCTTC. It specifies CASSRMDRGEQFF.

This chain joins TRBV5-4 and TRBJ2-5, with 8 bases aligning to TRBD1. The junction had 12 bases not matched to a gene; V was cut back by 4 bases and J by 7 bases. This CDR3 comprises 15 residues. The germline CDR1 and CDR2 sequences are SGHNT and YYREEE (reference sequence). CDR3 bases: TGTGCCAGCAGCCTACAGGGGGTTGGTGATGGGACCCAGTACTTC. As protein: CASSLQGVGDGTQYF.

The chain combines TRBV4-1 with TRBJ1-2, with D tentatively TRBD1 (6 bases). The germline V gene has CDR1 MGHRA and CDR2 YSYEKL. The CDR3 length is 13 residues. Trimming stripped 3 bases from V and 7 bases from J, with 12 bases between. CDR3 nucleotide sequence: TGCGCCAGCAGCCACGCCGGGACAAGTGGCTACACCTTC. Translation gives CASSHAGTSGYTF.

The chain couples TRBV5-1 to TRBJ2-1; the D is unclear. The CDR3 has 14 residues. Per germline, CDR1 SGHRS and CDR2 YFSETQ. V lost 0 bases and J 8 bases, leaving 12 bases between the germline ends. CDR3 in DNA: TGCGCCAGCAGCTTGGGCCGGACCTGGGATGAGCAGTTCTTC. Its protein product is CASSLGRTWDEQFF. The full variable domain, with the rest looked up from reference TRBV5-1 and TRBJ2-1, is KAGVTQTPRYLIKTRGQQVTLSCSPISGHRSVSWYQQTPGQGLQFLFEYFSETQRNKGNFPGRFSGRQFSNSRSEMNVSTLELGDSALYLCASSLGRTWDEQFFGPGTRLTVL.

The rearrangement links TRBV30 to TRBJ1-2; D remains unclear. CDR3 length equals 13 residues. The V end lost 8 bases, the J end lost 1 base, and 14 bases lay between the germline ends. Germline V CDR1 and CDR2: GTSNPN, SVGIG (reference sequence). This CDR3 is CAGLTENNYGYTF. In DNA form, the CDR3 reads TGTGCCGGGCTGACGGAGAATAACTATGGCTACACCTTC.

The rearrangement links TRBV29-1 to TRBJ1-2, with TRBD1 matching 7 bases. The ends lost 6 bases at V and 7 bases at J; junction bases unmatched: 8. This CDR3 is built from 12 residues. Germline V gene lookup returns CDR1 SQVTM and CDR2 ANQGSEA. The CDR3 is CSVGGSGGGYTF. The CDR3 coding sequence is TGCAGCGTGGGGGGTTCAGGGGGTGGCTACACCTTC.

The rearrangement uses TRBV5-1 and TRBJ1-2; TRBD1 agrees at 7 bases. The CDR3 loop spans 13 amino acids. V shed 4 bases and J 8 bases; nucleotides not matched to a gene: 8. CDR1 is SGHRS, CDR2 YFSETQ, per germline. The CDR3: CASSPEGAGGYTF. The CDR3, as DNA: TGCGCCAGCAGCCCGGAGGGGGCGGGGGGCTACACCTTC.

The gene calls are TRBV9 and TRBJ1-2; no clear D gene. V gave up 4 bases and J gave up 4 bases, with 14 bases separating them. In germline, CDR1 is SGDLS, CDR2 YYNGEE. The CDR3 has 14 amino acids. The CDR3 reads CASSPDGSSYGYTF. The CDR3 region has the DNA TGTGCCAGCAGCCCAGACGGTAGCTCCTATGGCTACACCTTC.

V is TRBV2 and J is TRBJ1-1; TRBD1 agrees at 12 bases. The CDR3 contains 14 residues. J was trimmed by 4 bases and V by 4 bases; bases with no gene match: 1. Per germline, CDR1 SNHLY and CDR2 FYNNEI. The CDR3 nucleotides are TGTGCCAGCAGTGGGGACAGGGGGCCCACTGAAGCTTTCTTT. It specifies CASSGDRGPTEAFF.

V gene TRBV2 combines with J gene TRBJ2-7, with 9 bases identical to TRBD1. V dropped 3 bases and J dropped 7; count of bases not matched to a gene: 10. Germline V gene sequence: CDR1 SNHLY, CDR2 FYNNEI. The CDR3 runs 15 residues. This CDR3 reads CASSDRTGGAGEQYF. The DNA for the CDR3 is TGTGCCAGCAGTGATCGCACAGGGGGCGCGGGGGAGCAGTACTTC.

The chain joins TRBV28 to TRBJ1-5; 9 positions agree with TRBD1. The CDR3 sequence is 14 residues long. V shed 5 bases and J 5 bases; nucleotides not matched to a gene: 4. Germline V gives CDR1 MDHEN, CDR2 SYDVKM. This chain's CDR3 is CASSLGQGYQPQHF. The CDR3 coding sequence is TGTGCCAGCAGTCTCGGACAGGGGTATCAGCCCCAGCATTTT. The full variable domain, its missing parts supplied by reference TRBV28 and TRBJ1-5, is DVKVTQSSRYLVKRTGEKVFLECVQDMDHENMFWYRQDPGLGLRLIYFSYDVKMKEKGDIPEGYSVSREKKERFSLILESASTNQTSMYLCASSLGQGYQPQHFGDGTRLSIL.

The chain couples TRBV5-1 to TRBJ2-1, with 7 bases aligning to TRBD2. The CDR3 has 15 amino acids. The V gene's germline CDR1 is SGHRS and CDR2 YFSETQ. The junction had 8 bases not matched to a gene; V was cut back by 1 base and J by 7 bases. The CDR3 loop reads CASSLISGIENEQFF. The CDR3 region has the DNA TGCGCCAGCAGCTTGATCAGCGGGATTGAAAATGAGCAGTTCTTC.

This clone was detected only once. CDR3 protein: CASSFGQGNTEAFF. For the CDR3, the DNA is TGTGCCAGCAGCTTTGGACAGGGGAACACTGAAGCTTTCTTT. The V and J genes are TRBV7-9 and TRBJ1-1; 8 bases fit TRBD1. Germline V gene lookup returns CDR1 SEHNR and CDR2 FQNEAQ (reference sequence). The J segment lost 1 base and the V segment lost 3 bases, leaving 1 base of the junction unmatched. The CDR3 is 14 amino acids.

This sequence joins TRBV10-3 and TRBJ2-2; D call uncertain. The V and J ends lost 2 bases and 4 bases respectively, with 5 bases between them. Germline values: CDR1 ENHRY, CDR2 SYGVKD. The CDR3 spans 13 residues. The CDR3 DNA follows: TGTGCCATCAGTGAGACGACCACCGGGGAGCTGTTTTTT. Translation gives CAISETTTGELFF.

The rearrangement uses TRBV10-3 and TRBJ2-7; the D gene is possibly TRBD2 (5 bases). Germline V CDR1 and CDR2: ENHRY, SYGVKD. The V end lost 0 bases, the J end lost 4 bases, and 7 bases lay between the germline ends. The CDR3 consists of 13 residues. The CDR3 reads CAISESPGYEQYF. CDR3 sequence (DNA): TGTGCCATCAGTGAGTCCCCGGGATACGAGCAGTACTTC.

The chain has TRBV4-1 and TRBJ1-4; 7 bases match TRBD1. CDR1 and CDR2 from the germline V gene are MGHRA and YSYEKL. With V trimmed by 4 bases and J by 0 bases, 20 bases remained unmatched. This CDR3 has 21 amino acids. Here the CDR3 DNA reads TGCGCCAGCAGCCCCCTGGCCGGACAGGTCTCTTTTAGGGCAACTAATGAAAAACTGTTTTTT. Translating gives CASSPLAGQVSFRATNEKLFF.

The V gene is TRBV28, the J gene TRBJ1-4; D remains unclear. CDR3 length: 14 residues. Between the trimmed V and J ends, which lost 2 bases and 4 bases, there was a span of 8 bases. Germline lookup yields CDR1 MDHEN and CDR2 SYDVKM. In DNA, the CDR3 is TGTGCCAGCAGTTTAAGAGTACGTAATGAAAAACTGTTTTTT. The encoded protein is CASSLRVRNEKLFF. Using reference TRBV28 and TRBJ1-4 for the parts outside the CDR3, the full variable domain is DVKVTQSSRYLVKRTGEKVFLECVQDMDHENMFWYRQDPGLGLRLIYFSYDVKMKEKGDIPEGYSVSREKKERFSLILESASTNQTSMYLCASSLRVRNEKLFFGSGTQLSVL.

J is TRBJ1-2 and V is TRBV6-5, with 7 bases lining up with TRBD1. With 6 bases clipped from V and 8 bases from J, the junction kept 9 bases outside the gene matches. This CDR3 is built from 13 residues. Germline V lookup: CDR1 MNHEY, CDR2 SVGAGI. CDR3 in DNA: TGTGCCAGCAGGTCCCTAGACAGGGAAGGCTACACCTTC. Protein sequence: CASRSLDREGYTF.